The rows below give T cell receptor beta chains drawn from one sample of a study of cytomegalovirus exposure and HLA in healthy donors. Profiling relied on immunoSEQ multiplex PCR, and the TCRdb table lists in-frame clones only, not all of them. The data hold fewer than 100,000 clones, with around 80% observed a single time. Material for sequencing was PBMCs. The receptors were gathered from a male donor in good health and CMV-seropositive. CDR3s include the opening cysteine and the closing phenylalanine or tryptophan. A D gene is named only where the DNA matches it firmly. Clone sizes are given selectively: once, few, many, or a class where the clone is expanded.

J,size,V,D,DNA,CDR3
TRBJ2-7,-,TRBV11-2,TRBD1,TGTGCCAGCAGGGACAGGGGGCAATTCGAGCAGTACTTC,CASRDRGQFEQYF
TRBJ2-5,-,TRBV18,-,TGTGCCAGCTCACCAGGCAGGGCCCCAGAGACCCAGTACTTC,CASSPGRAPETQYF
TRBJ1-2,-,TRBV5-1,-,TGCGCCAGCAGCTTGGCCGGGGAAAACTATGGCTACACCTTC,CASSLAGENYGYTF
TRBJ2-5,-,TRBV11-2,-,TGTGCCAGCAGCTTAGCTTCAGAGACCCAGTACTTC,CASSLASETQYF
TRBJ1-1,-,TRBV5-1,TRBD1,TGCGCCAGCAGCTTGGTTGGGACAGGGATGAACACTGAAGCTTTCTTT,CASSLVGTGMNTEAFF
TRBJ2-7,-,TRBV7-3,TRBD1,TGTGCCAGCAGCCGGGGACAGGGGAAGGAGCAGTACTTC,CASSRGQGKEQYF
TRBJ1-1,-,TRBV2,-,TGTGCCAGCAGTGACCGAGGGGGGGCGAGGGGCACTGAAGCTTTCTTT,CASSDRGGARGTEAFF
TRBJ2-2,-,TRBV27,-,TGTGCCAGCAGTTTATTGTCAGGGGCCGGGGAGCTGTTTTTT,CASSLLSGAGELFF
TRBJ2-3,-,TRBV5-6,-,TGTGCCAGCAGCTTGATAACAGGTGGCACAGATACGCAGTATTTT,CASSLITGGTDTQYF
TRBJ1-2,-,TRBV5-1,-,TGCGCCACTAGCAAGGGTTCGTTACCAGGAGGCTACACCTTC,CATSKGSLPGGYTF
TRBJ1-4,-,TRBV28,-,TGTGCCAGCAGTCCGCAGGGGGAAAAACTGTTTTTT,CASSPQGEKLFF
TRBJ2-4,once,TRBV28,TRBD2,TGTGCCAGCAGTTTGACGGCTAGCGGGAGTAGGAACATTCAGTACTTC,CASSLTASGSRNIQYF
TRBJ1-1,-,TRBV5-6,TRBD1,TGTGCCAGCAGCTTAACCGGGACAGGGAACACTGAAGCTTTCTTT,CASSLTGTGNTEAFF
TRBJ1-4,-,TRBV2,-,TGTGCCAGCAGTGGTGAAGGGAGGGTAGAAAAACTGTTTTTT,CASSGEGRVEKLFF
TRBJ2-5,-,TRBV7-9,TRBD1,TGTGCCAGCAGCCCACACGGACAGGCCCAAGAGACCCAGTACTTC,CASSPHGQAQETQYF
TRBJ2-7,-,TRBV18,TRBD2,TGTGCCAGCTCACCGTATGGGACTAGCGGGAGCGGTGAGCAGTACTTC,CASSPYGTSGSGEQYF
TRBJ2-1,once,TRBV7-7,-,TGTGCCAGCAGCTTTGGGTCGGCAGGGGTGGGTGAGCAGTTCTTC,CASSFGSAGVGEQFF
TRBJ1-1,-,TRBV27,-,TGTGCCAGCAGGAGGGGACACGACGTCCGAGCTTTCTTT,CASRRGHDVRAFF
TRBJ2-7,-,TRBV5-1,-,TGCGCCAGCAGCCACGAGGGAAAGTACGAGCAGTACTTC,CASSHEGKYEQYF